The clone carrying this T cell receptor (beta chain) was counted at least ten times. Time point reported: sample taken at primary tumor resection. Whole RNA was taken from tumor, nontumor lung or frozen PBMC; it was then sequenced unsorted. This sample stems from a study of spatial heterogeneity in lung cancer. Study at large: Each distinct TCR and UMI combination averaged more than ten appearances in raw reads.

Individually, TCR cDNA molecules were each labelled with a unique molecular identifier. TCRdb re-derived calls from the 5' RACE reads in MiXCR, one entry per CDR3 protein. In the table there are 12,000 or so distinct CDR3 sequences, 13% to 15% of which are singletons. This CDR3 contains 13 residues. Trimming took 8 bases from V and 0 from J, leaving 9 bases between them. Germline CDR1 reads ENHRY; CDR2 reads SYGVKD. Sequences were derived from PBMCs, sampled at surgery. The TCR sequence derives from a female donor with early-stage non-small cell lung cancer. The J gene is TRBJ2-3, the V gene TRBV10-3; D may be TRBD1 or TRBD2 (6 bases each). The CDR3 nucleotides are TGTGCCATCCGGGGGCTAAGCACAGATACGCAGTATTTT. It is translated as CAIRGLSTDTQYF.